The clone carrying this TCR beta chain was observed a few times. Its antigen remains unknown. Researchers used the Oncomine TCR Beta short-read assay to sequence DNA from cultured CD4+ T cells. One entry per CDR3 protein, called by TCRdb with MiXCR from the PCR reads. The sample yields a few thousand distinct CDR3 sequences, 13% to 15% seen once. The CDR3 is made up of 16 amino acids. The V gene's germline CDR1 is SGHRS and CDR2 YFSETQ. V shed 0 bases and J 7 bases; nucleotides not matched to a gene: 4. This specimen comes from a study of vaccination and CD4 T cells after COVID-19. Study context: Drawing of post-COVID samples took place a median roughly 100 days after diagnosis (range 35 to 161).

General study results and limits: For convalescent patients, a median around 90% of reactive clones surfaced exclusively after vaccination.

Treatment meaning: approximately nine-day PBMC culture with coronavirus spike peptide pools or control peptides (ViraFEST assay). IL-2 at about 11 IU/ml and peptide pools at approximately 10 ug/ml were added to PBMCs cultured at two million per well. Each of days 3 and 7 saw half the medium replaced by fresh IL-2 medium. J is TRBJ1-6 and V is TRBV5-1, with 10 positions matching TRBD1. The source material was CD4+ T cells from blood, cultured in vitro. The clonotype originates from a human donor who had recovered from COVID-19. CDR3 in amino acids: CASSLGQGAQNSPLHF. The CDR3 coding sequence is TGCGCCAGCAGCTTGGGACAGGGGGCGCAAAATTCACCCCTCCACTTT. The full variable domain, rest sourced from reference TRBV5-1 and TRBJ1-6, is KAGVTQTPRYLIKTRGQQVTLSCSPISGHRSVSWYQQTPGQGLQFLFEYFSETQRNKGNFPGRFSGRQFSNSRSEMNVSTLELGDSALYLCASSLGQGAQNSPLHFGNGTRLTVT.